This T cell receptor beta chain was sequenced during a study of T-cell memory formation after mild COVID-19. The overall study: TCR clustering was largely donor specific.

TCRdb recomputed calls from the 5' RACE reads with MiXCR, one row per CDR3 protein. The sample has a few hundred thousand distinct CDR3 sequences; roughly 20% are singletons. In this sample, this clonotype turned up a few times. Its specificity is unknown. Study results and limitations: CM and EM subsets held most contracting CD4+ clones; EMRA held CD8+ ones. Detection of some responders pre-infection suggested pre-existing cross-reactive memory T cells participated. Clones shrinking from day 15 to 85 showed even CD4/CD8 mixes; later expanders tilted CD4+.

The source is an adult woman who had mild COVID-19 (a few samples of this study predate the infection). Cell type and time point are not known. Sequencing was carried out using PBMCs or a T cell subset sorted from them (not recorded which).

CDR3: CASMRFPPGDEQFF. CDR3 in DNA: TGTGCCAGCATGAGGTTTCCCCCCGGAGATGAGCAGTTCTTC. The chain combines TRBV2 with TRBJ2-1; D is unresolved. The CDR3 contains 14 residues. The germline gives CDR1 SNHLY, CDR2 FYNNEI. Trimming took 7 bases from V and 8 from J, leaving 18 bases between them.